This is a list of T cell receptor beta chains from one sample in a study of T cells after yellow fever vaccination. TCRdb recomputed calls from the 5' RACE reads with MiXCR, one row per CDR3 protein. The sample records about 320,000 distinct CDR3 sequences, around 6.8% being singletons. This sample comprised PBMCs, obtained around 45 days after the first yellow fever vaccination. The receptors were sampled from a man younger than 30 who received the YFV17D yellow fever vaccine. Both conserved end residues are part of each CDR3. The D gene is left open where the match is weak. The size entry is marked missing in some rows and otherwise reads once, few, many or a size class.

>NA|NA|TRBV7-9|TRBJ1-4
CASSLEKGRGTNEKLFF
TGTGCCAGCAGCCTCGAGAAGGGGCGCGGAACTAATGAAAAACTGTTTTTT
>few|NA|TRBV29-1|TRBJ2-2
CSVEDGAGPTGELFF
TGCAGCGTCGAGGACGGCGCCGGGCCGACCGGGGAGCTGTTTTTT
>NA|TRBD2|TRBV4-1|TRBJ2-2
CASSHGLAGVNTGELFF
TGCGCCAGCAGCCACGGACTAGCGGGGGTCAACACCGGGGAGCTGTTTTTT
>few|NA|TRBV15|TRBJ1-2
CATSRDLGSDGYTF
TGTGCCACCAGCAGAGATCTGGGCTCGGATGGCTACACCTTC
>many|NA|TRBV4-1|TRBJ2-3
CASSPPRDTQYF
TGCGCCAGCAGCCCTCCCCGCGATACGCAGTATTTT
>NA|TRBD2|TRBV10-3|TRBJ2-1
CAISSGGANEQFF
TGTGCCATCAGTAGCGGGGGGGCCAATGAGCAGTTCTTC
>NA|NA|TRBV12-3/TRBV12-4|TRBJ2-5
CASSLWMVETQYF
TGTGCCAGCAGTTTATGGATGGTGGAGACCCAGTACTTC
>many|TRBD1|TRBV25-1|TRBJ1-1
CASSGGTGWGEAFF
TGTGCCAGCAGTGGGGGGACAGGGTGGGGGGAAGCTTTCTTT
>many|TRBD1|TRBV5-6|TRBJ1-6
CASRLLDRGSGSPLHF
TGTGCCAGCAGATTGTTGGACAGGGGATCGGGGTCACCCCTCCACTTT
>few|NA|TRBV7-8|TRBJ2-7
CASSPWALAGARYEQYF
TGTGCCAGCAGCCCGTGGGCCCTTGCGGGGGCCCGCTACGAGCAGTACTTC
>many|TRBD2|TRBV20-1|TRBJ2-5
CSAPGPGGTQYF
TGCAGTGCCCCGGGACCGGGAGGAACCCAGTACTTC
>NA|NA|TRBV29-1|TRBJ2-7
CSVEPDSENSYEQYF
TGCAGCGTTGAACCCGACAGTGAGAATTCCTACGAGCAGTACTTC
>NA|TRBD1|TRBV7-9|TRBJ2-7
CASSLDVGQGTGQYF
TGTGCCAGCAGCTTAGACGTGGGACAGGGGACCGGGCAGTACTTC
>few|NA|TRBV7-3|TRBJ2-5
CASSSQGSQETQYF
TGTGCCAGCAGCTCGCAGGGTTCACAAGAGACCCAGTACTTC
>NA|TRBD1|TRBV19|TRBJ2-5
CASTDRGETQYF
TGTGCCAGCACAGACAGGGGGGAGACCCAGTACTTC
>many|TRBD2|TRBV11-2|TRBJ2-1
CASSHSGGPVRGGFF
TGTGCCAGCAGCCACAGCGGGGGCCCCGTCCGGGGAGGGTTCTTC
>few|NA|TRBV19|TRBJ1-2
CASSTGSNYGYTF
TGTGCCAGTAGTACCGGTTCTAACTATGGCTACACCTTC
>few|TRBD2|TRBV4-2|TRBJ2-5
CASSPTGGRFQETQYF
TGTGCCAGCAGCCCAACCGGGGGGAGATTTCAAGAGACCCAGTACTTC
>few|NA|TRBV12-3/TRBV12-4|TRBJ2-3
CATKNLGAPTDTQYF
TGTGCCACAAAAAACCTTGGGGCTCCCACAGATACGCAGTATTTT
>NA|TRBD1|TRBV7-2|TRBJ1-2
CASSLDTGGFYGYTF
TGTGCCAGCAGCTTAGACACAGGGGGGTTTTATGGCTACACCTTC
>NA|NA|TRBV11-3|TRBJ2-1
CASSLRQGREGEQFF
TGTGCCAGCAGCCTTCGTCAGGGCAGGGAAGGTGAGCAGTTCTTC
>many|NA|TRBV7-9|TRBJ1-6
CASSLQGNTPLHF
TGTGCCAGCAGCTTACAGGGGAATACACCCCTCCACTTT
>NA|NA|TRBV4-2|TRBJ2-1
CASSQPLDYNEQFF
TGTGCCAGCAGCCAGCCTCTGGACTACAATGAGCAGTTCTTC
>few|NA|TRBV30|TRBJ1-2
CAKTGPAGYTF
TGTGCCAAAACAGGGCCGGCCGGCTACACCTTC
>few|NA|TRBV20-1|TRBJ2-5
CSARDPSGRETQYF
TGCAGTGCTAGAGATCCAAGCGGGCGGGAGACCCAGTACTTC
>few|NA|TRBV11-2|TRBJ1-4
CASSLRGATNEKLFF
TGTGCCAGCAGCTTGAGGGGTGCAACTAATGAAAAACTGTTTTTT
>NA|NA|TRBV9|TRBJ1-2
CASSKGGETNYGYTF
TGTGCCAGCAGCAAAGGGGGAGAGACCAACTATGGCTACACCTTC
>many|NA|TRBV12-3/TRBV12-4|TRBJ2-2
CASSFIGTGELFF
TGTGCCAGCAGTTTTATAGGCACCGGGGAGCTGTTTTTT
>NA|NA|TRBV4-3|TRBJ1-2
CASSRTRRGAADGYTF
TGCGCCAGCAGCCGGACTAGGAGAGGGGCGGCGGATGGCTACACCTTC
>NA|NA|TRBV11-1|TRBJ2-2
CASSLSGGDPGELFF
TGTGCCAGCAGCTTGTCGGGGGGCGATCCCGGGGAGCTGTTTTTT
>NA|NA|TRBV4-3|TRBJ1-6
CASSQDDDSNSPLHF
TGCGCCAGCAGCCAAGACGACGACAGTAATTCACCCCTCCACTTT
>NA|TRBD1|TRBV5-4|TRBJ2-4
CASSLDREMAKNIQYF
TGTGCCAGCAGCCTGGACAGGGAAATGGCCAAAAACATTCAGTACTTC
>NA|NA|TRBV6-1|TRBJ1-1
CASSPWTQGGTEAFF
TGTGCCAGCAGTCCGTGGACACAGGGAGGCACTGAAGCTTTCTTT
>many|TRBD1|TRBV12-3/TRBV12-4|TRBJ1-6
CASSSGTDNSPLHF
TGTGCCAGCAGTTCCGGGACAGATAATTCACCCCTCCACTTT
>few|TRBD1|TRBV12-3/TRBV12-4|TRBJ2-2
CASSPWTGGTGELFF
TGTGCCAGCAGTCCCTGGACAGGGGGAACCGGGGAGCTGTTTTTT
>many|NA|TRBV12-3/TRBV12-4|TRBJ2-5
CASSQGRETQYF
TGTGCCAGCAGCCAGGGGAGAGAGACCCAGTACTTC
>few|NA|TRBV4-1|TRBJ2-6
CASSQSDPQGRPGGANVLTF
TGCGCCAGCAGCCAAAGCGACCCACAGGGTAGGCCTGGCGGGGCCAACGTCCTGACTTTC
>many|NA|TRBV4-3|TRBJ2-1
CASSRNLYNEQFF
TGCGCCAGCAGCAGAAATCTCTACAATGAGCAGTTCTTC
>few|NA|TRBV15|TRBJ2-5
CATSRELGPLGETQYF
TGTGCCACCAGCAGAGAGTTGGGGCCGCTCGGGGAGACCCAGTACTTC
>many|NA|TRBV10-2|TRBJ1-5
CASSDSHSNQPQHF
TGCGCCAGCAGTGACAGTCATAGCAATCAGCCCCAGCATTTT
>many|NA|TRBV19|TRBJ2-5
CASRGAAETQYF
TGTGCCAGTAGGGGGGCAGCGGAGACCCAGTACTTC
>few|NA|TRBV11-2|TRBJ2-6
CASSLFGNSQQPGANVLTF
TGTGCCAGCAGCTTATTCGGGAACAGCCAGCAGCCTGGGGCCAACGTCCTGACTTTC
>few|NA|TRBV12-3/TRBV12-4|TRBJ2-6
CASSPDFNSGANVLTF
TGTGCCAGCAGCCCCGACTTTAACTCTGGGGCCAACGTCCTGACTTTC
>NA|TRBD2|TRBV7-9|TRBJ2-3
CASSPGLAGGLTDTQYF
TGTGCCAGCAGCCCAGGACTAGCGGGGGGCCTCACAGATACGCAGTATTTT
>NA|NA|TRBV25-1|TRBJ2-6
CASSEYGAGANVLTF
TGTGCCAGCAGTGAATATGGGGCCGGGGCCAACGTCCTGACTTTC
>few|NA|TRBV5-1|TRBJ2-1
CASSHGGGSSYNEQFF
TGCGCCAGCAGCCACGGTGGGGGGAGCTCCTACAATGAGCAGTTCTTC
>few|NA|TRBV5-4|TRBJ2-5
CASSLKQPQETQYF
TGTGCCAGCAGCTTGAAACAGCCCCAAGAGACCCAGTACTTC
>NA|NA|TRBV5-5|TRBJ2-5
CASSLRDTNQETQYF
TGTGCCAGCAGCCTAAGGGACACGAACCAAGAGACCCAGTACTTC
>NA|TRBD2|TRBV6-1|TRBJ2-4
CASRMTSGETIAKNIQYF
TGTGCCAGCAGGATGACTAGCGGGGAGACCATAGCCAAAAACATTCAGTACTTC
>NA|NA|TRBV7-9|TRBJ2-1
CASSLQPLRNEQFF
TGTGCCAGCAGTTTGCAGCCCTTAAGGAATGAGCAGTTCTTC
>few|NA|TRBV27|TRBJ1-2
CASSSPPGAVYTF
TGTGCCAGCAGTTCCCCCCCCGGGGCGGTCTACACCTTC
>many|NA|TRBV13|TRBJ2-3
CASSSRPEGAHTDTQYF
TGTGCCAGCAGCTCCCGCCCGGAGGGGGCTCACACAGATACGCAGTATTTT
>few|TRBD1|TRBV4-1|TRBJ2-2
CASSQGSVRTGGGGELFF
TGCGCCAGCAGCCAAGGGTCGGTGCGGACAGGGGGCGGCGGGGAGCTGTTTTTT